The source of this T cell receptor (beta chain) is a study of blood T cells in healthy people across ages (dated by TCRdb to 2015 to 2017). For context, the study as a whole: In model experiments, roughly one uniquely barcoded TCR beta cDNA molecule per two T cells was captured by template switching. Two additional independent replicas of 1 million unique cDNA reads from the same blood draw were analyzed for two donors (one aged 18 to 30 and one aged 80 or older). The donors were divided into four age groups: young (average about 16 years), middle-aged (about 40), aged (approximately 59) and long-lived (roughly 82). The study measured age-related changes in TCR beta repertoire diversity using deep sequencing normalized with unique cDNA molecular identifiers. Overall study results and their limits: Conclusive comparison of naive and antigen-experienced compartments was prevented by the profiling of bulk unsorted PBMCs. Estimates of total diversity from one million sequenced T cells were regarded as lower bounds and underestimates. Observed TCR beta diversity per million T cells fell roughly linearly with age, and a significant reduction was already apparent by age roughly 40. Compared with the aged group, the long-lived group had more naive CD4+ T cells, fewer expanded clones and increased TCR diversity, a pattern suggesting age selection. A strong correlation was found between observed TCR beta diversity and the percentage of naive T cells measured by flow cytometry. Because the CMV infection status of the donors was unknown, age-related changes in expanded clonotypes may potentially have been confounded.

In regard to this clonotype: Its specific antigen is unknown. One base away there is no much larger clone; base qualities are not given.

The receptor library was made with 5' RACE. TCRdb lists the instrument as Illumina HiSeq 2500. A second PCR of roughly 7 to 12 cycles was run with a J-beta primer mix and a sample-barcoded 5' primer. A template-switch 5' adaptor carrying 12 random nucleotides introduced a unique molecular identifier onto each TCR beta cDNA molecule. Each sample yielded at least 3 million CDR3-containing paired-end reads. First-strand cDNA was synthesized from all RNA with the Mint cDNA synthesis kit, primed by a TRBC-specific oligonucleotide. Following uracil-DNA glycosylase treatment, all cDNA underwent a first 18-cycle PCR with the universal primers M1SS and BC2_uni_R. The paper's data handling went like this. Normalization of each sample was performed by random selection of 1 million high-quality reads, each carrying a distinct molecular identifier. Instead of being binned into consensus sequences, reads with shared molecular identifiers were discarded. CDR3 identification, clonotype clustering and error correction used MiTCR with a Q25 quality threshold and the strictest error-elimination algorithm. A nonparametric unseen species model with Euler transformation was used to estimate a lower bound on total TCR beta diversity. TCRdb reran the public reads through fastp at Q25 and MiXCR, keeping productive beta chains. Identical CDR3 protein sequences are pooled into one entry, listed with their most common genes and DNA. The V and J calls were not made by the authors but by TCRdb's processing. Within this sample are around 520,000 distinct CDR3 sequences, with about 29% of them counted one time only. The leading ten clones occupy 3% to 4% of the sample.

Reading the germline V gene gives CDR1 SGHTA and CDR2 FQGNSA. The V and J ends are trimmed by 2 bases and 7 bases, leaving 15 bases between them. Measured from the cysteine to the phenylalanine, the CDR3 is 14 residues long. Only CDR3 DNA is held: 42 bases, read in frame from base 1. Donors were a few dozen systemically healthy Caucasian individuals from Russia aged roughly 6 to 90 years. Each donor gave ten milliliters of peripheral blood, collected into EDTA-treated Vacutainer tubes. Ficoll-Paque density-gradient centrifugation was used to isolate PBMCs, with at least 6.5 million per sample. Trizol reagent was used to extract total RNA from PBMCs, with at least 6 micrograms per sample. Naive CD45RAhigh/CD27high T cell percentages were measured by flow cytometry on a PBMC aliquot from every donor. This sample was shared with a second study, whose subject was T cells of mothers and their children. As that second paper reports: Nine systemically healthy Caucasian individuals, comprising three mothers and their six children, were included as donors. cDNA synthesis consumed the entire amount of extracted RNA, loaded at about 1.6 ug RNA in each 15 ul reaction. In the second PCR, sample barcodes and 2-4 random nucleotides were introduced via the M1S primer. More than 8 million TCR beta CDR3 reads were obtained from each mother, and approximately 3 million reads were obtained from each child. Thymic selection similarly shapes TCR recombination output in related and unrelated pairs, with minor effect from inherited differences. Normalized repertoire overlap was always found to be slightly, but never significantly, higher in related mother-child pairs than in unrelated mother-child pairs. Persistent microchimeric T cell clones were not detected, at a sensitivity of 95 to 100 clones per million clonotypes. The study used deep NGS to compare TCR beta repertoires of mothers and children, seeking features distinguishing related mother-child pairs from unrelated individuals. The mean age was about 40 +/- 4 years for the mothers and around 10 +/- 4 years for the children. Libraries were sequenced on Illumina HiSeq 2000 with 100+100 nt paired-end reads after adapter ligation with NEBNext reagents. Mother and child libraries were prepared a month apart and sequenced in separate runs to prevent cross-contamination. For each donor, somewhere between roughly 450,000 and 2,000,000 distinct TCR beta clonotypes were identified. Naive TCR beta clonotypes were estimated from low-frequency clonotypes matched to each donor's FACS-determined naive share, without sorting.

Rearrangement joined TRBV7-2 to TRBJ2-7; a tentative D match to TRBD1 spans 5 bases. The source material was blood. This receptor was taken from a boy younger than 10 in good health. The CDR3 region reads CASSLIGQSSEQYF. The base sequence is TGTGCCAGCAGCTTAATCGGACAATCATCTGAGCAGTACTTC.